These 22 T cell receptor beta chains were sequenced from one sample in a study of T cell responses to AZD1222 COVID-19 vaccine. TCRdb's table, derived via immunoSEQ multiplex PCR, lists solely in-frame clones and lacks some. This sample has tens of thousands of clones, with approximately 89% found just once. The sequences come from peripheral blood, collected on day 0 of AZD1222 vaccination. The receptors were gathered from an adult in good health.

DNA of the CDR3: TGCGCCAGCAGCTCTGCCGAAGGAGACTATGGCTACACCTTC. It translates to CASSSAEGDYGYTF. The chain combines TRBV5-1 with TRBJ1-2; unclear D gene. The V end lost 3 bases, the J end lost 3 bases, and 12 bases lay between the germline ends. In germline, CDR1 is SGHRS, CDR2 YFSETQ. The CDR3 spans 14 residues.

The chain has TRBV7-9 and TRBJ2-7; D unclear. The V and J ends lost 3 bases and 11 bases respectively, with 20 bases between them. This CDR3 has 14 amino acids. Germline V CDR1 and CDR2: SEHNR, FQNEAQ (reference sequence). CDR3 residues: CASSFDTTFSLEYF. In nucleotides, the CDR3 is TGTGCCAGCAGCTTCGACACGACATTTTCCTTGGAGTACTTC.

This clone was recorded only once. This chain connects TRBV7-9 to TRBJ1-3, with TRBD1 matching over 9 bases. The CDR3 is made up of 17 amino acids. Germline values: CDR1 SEHNR, CDR2 FQNEAQ (reference sequence). With 1 base clipped from V and 3 bases from J, the junction kept 7 bases outside the gene matches. CDR3 sequence (DNA): TGTGCCAGCAGCTTAGGCACACAGGGGGCGCTTGGAAACACCATATATTTT. This sequence encodes CASSLGTQGALGNTIYF.

This rearrangement joins TRBV5-1 to TRBJ1-2, with 9 positions matching TRBD1. CDR1 is SGHRS and CDR2 is YFSETQ in the germline V gene. The V gene end was trimmed by 0 bases and the J gene end by 8 bases; junction bases not matched to a gene: 5. The CDR3 has 14 amino acids. CDR3 in amino acids: CASSLATTGGGYTF. Written as DNA, the CDR3 is TGCGCCAGCAGCTTGGCTACGACAGGGGGAGGCTACACCTTC. The whole variable domain, remainder taken from reference TRBV5-1 and TRBJ1-2, is KAGVTQTPRYLIKTRGQQVTLSCSPISGHRSVSWYQQTPGQGLQFLFEYFSETQRNKGNFPGRFSGRQFSNSRSEMNVSTLELGDSALYLCASSLATTGGGYTFGSGTRLTVV.

The rearrangement joins TRBV9 to TRBJ2-1; TRBD2 matches 11 bases. Germline CDR1 reads SGDLS; CDR2 reads YYNGEE. CDR3 length: 15 amino acids. V was clipped by 3 bases and J by 6 bases; unmatched bases: 5. CDR3 loop: CASSDTGLAVNEQFF. The CDR3 DNA reads TGTGCCAGCAGCGATACGGGACTAGCGGTCAATGAGCAGTTCTTC.

V and J are TRBV11-2 and TRBJ2-5, with 8 bases matching TRBD1. Unmatched junction bases numbered 4, after V lost 5 bases and J lost 5 bases. The CDR3 contains 13 residues. From germline, CDR1 is SGHAT and CDR2 FQNNGV. This CDR3 reads CASSLDREETQYF. The CDR3 DNA reads TGTGCCAGCAGCCTGGACAGGGAGGAGACCCAGTACTTC. The full variable domain, its missing parts supplied by reference TRBV11-2 and TRBJ2-5, is EAGVAQSPRYKIIEKRQSVAFWCNPISGHATLYWYQQILGQGPKLLIQFQNNGVVDDSQLPKDRFSAERLKGVDSTLKIQPAKLEDSAVYLCASSLDREETQYFGPGTRLLVL.

As concerns this clone: Other DNA sequences in this sample translate to the same CDR3. The chain joins TRBV5-4 to TRBJ1-2; TRBD1 matches at 8 bases. Germline values: CDR1 SGHNT, CDR2 YYREEE (reference sequence). V trimming: 4 bases; J trimming: 4 bases; junction bases outside the gene matches: 9. This CDR3 region has 15 residues. CDR3 residues: CASSRTGTGLYGYTF. CDR3 DNA: TGTGCCAGCAGCCGGACCGGGACAGGTCTCTATGGCTACACCTTC.

J is TRBJ2-7 and V is TRBV7-2, with 12 bases fitting TRBD2. Unmatched junction bases numbered 0, after V lost 3 bases and J lost 3 bases. CDR3 length: 14 amino acids. Germline loops: CDR1 SGHTA, CDR2 FQGNSA. The CDR3 bases are TGTGCCAGCAGCTTGGGACTAGCGGGCTACGAGCAGTACTTC. Protein product: CASSLGLAGYEQYF. Filled out from reference TRBV7-2 and TRBJ2-7, the complete variable domain reads GAGVSQSPSNKVTEKGKDVELRCDPISGHTALYWYRQSLGQGLEFLIYFQGNSAPDKSGLPSDRFSAERTGGSVSTLTIQRTQQEDSAVYLCASSLGLAGYEQYFGPGTRLTVT.

CDR3 nucleotides: TGTGCCAGCTCACCAGGCCAGGGGAGCTCCTACGAGCAGTACTTC. It yields the protein CASSPGQGSSYEQYF. The V gene is TRBV18, the J gene TRBJ2-7, with D possibly being TRBD1 (6 bases). The CDR3 contains 15 residues. Looked up from germline, CDR1 is KGHSH and CDR2 is LQKENI. Deletions cut 2 bases from V and 0 bases from J, with 11 bases between.

The chain has TRBV2 and TRBJ2-2; the D is unclear. Looked up from germline, CDR1 is SNHLY and CDR2 is FYNNEI. V lost 9 bases, J lost 3 bases, and 14 bases lay in between. This CDR3 contains 14 residues. The CDR3 DNA sequence: TGTGCCAGTAAAGAAGATGGGCACACCGGGGAGCTGTTTTTT. Translating gives CASKEDGHTGELFF. The full variable domain, with the rest looked up from reference TRBV2 and TRBJ2-2, is EPEVTQTPSHQVTQMGQEVILRCVPISNHLYFYWYRQILGQKVEFLVSFYNNEISEKSEIFDDQFSVERPDGSNFTLKIRSTKLEDSAMYFCASKEDGHTGELFFGEGSRLTVL.

The genes are TRBV20-1 and TRBJ1-1; D remains ambiguous. The CDR3 has 11 amino acids. Germline V CDR1 and CDR2: DFQATT, SNEGSKA (reference sequence). The V and J ends lost 6 bases and 6 bases respectively, with 11 bases between them. The CDR3 DNA sequence: TGCAGTGCCTCATACGGGCCTGAAGCTTTCTTT. Its protein is CSASYGPEAFF.

The chain links TRBV19 to TRBJ2-1, with no clear D. The V gene's germline CDR1 is LNHDA and CDR2 SQIVND (reference sequence). Trimming removed 5 bases at V and 3 bases at J, with 8 bases between. This CDR3 is built from 13 residues. CDR3: CASSGVSYNEQFF. The CDR3 region has the DNA TGTGCCAGTAGTGGTGTCAGCTACAATGAGCAGTTCTTC.

The V and J genes are TRBV21-1 and TRBJ2-7; the tabulated D call, TRBD2, remains unverified against the DNA. TRBV21-1 is deemed a pseudogene. The CDR3 totals 17 residues. CDR3 protein: CASSKLAQAGVNYEQYF. The CDR3 DNA is TGTGCCAGCAGCAAACTCGCCCAAGCGGGAGTGAACTACGAGCAGTACTTC.

CDR3 region: CASSQGYRGGTGELFF. Here the CDR3 DNA reads TGTGCCAGCAGCCAAGGTTACAGGGGCGGCACCGGGGAGCTGTTTTTT. V and J are TRBV3-1 (or the pseudogene TRBV3-2) and TRBJ2-2, with 7 bases matching TRBD1. This CDR3 spans 16 amino acids. Unmatched junction bases numbered 6, after V lost 1 base and J lost 4 bases. Per the germline V gene, CDR1 is LGHDT and CDR2 is YNNKEL (reference sequence).

This clone has just one count. The genes are TRBV7-2 and TRBJ2-2; unclear D gene. This CDR3 is 15 amino acids long. CDR1 is SGHTA, CDR2 FQGNSA, per germline. V lost 0 bases to trimming and J lost 2 bases, with 7 bases between them. For the CDR3, the DNA is TGTGCCAGCAGCTTAGCTCCAGCCAACACCGGGGAGCTGTTTTTT. Encoded protein: CASSLAPANTGELFF. Full variable domain (missing parts from reference TRBV7-2 and TRBJ2-2): GAGVSQSPSNKVTEKGKDVELRCDPISGHTALYWYRQSLGQGLEFLIYFQGNSAPDKSGLPSDRFSAERTGGSVSTLTIQRTQQEDSAVYLCASSLAPANTGELFFGEGSRLTVL.

A single count supports this clone. The chain employs TRBV9 and TRBJ2-2; no clear D gene. CDR3 length: 16 residues. The germline V gene has CDR1 SGDLS and CDR2 YYNGEE. Trimming left V 0 bases short and J 6 bases short, with 15 bases between. CDR3 in amino acids: CASSVVGKTVAGELFF. The CDR3 bases are TGTGCCAGCAGCGTAGTGGGGAAAACGGTGGCCGGGGAGCTGTTTTTT.

This clone was picked up a small number of times. The chain has TRBV7-2 and TRBJ1-2; D remains ambiguous. The ends were cut back, 1 base at V and 4 bases at J, with 7 bases in the middle. The CDR3 contains 13 residues. The germline CDR1 and CDR2 sequences are SGHTA and FQGNSA. This CDR3 reads CASSLGSSYGYTF. The CDR3 nucleotides are TGTGCCAGCAGCTTAGGTAGCTCCTATGGCTACACCTTC.

The chain uses TRBV2 and TRBJ2-5, with 7 positions matching TRBD1. The J segment lost 2 bases and the V segment lost 7 bases, leaving 4 bases of the junction unmatched. CDR1 is SNHLY, CDR2 FYNNEI, per germline. This CDR3 has 13 residues. CDR3 sequence (DNA): TGTGCCAGCACCCGGGACAGTCAAGAGACCCAGTACTTC. Its protein product is CASTRDSQETQYF.

The genes are TRBV3-1 (or the pseudogene TRBV3-2) and TRBJ2-7; the D is unclear. Trimming pared 0 bases from V and 3 bases from J, leaving 12 bases between. The CDR3 spans 15 residues. CDR1 is LGHDT and CDR2 is YNNKEL in the germline V gene (reference sequence). CDR3 amino acids: CASSQEESADYEQYF. CDR3 bases: TGTGCCAGCAGCCAAGAAGAGAGTGCGGACTACGAGCAGTACTTC.

The chain carries TRBV2 and TRBJ2-3, with a weak D call TRBD2 (6 bases). Trimming stripped 6 bases from V and 3 bases from J, with 10 bases between. CDR1 is SNHLY and CDR2 is FYNNEI in the germline V gene. This CDR3 has 13 amino acids. Written as DNA, the CDR3 is TGTGCCAGCAGGCTAGCGAGAACAGATACGCAGTATTTT. This codes for CASRLARTDTQYF.

The chain employs TRBV5-5 and TRBJ2-1; D is possibly TRBD2 (7 bases). The ends were cut back, 1 base at V and 4 bases at J, with 12 bases in the middle. Germline V gene lookup returns CDR1 SGHKS and CDR2 YYEKEE (reference sequence). The CDR3 is 15 amino acids. CDR3 nucleotides: TGTGCCAGCAGCTTGCAGGGAGGGGGATACAATGAGCAGTTCTTC. Translated, it gives CASSLQGGGYNEQFF.

The chain is built from TRBV11-3 and TRBJ2-1; possibly TRBD2 for D (7 bases). V was cut by 5 bases and J by 2 bases, with 13 bases left in between. Germline values: CDR1 SGHNT, CDR2 YENEEA. The length of the CDR3 is 15 residues. This CDR3 reads CASSRGGGPYNEQFF. Here the CDR3 DNA reads TGTGCCAGCAGCCGGGGCGGGGGCCCCTACAATGAGCAGTTCTTC.